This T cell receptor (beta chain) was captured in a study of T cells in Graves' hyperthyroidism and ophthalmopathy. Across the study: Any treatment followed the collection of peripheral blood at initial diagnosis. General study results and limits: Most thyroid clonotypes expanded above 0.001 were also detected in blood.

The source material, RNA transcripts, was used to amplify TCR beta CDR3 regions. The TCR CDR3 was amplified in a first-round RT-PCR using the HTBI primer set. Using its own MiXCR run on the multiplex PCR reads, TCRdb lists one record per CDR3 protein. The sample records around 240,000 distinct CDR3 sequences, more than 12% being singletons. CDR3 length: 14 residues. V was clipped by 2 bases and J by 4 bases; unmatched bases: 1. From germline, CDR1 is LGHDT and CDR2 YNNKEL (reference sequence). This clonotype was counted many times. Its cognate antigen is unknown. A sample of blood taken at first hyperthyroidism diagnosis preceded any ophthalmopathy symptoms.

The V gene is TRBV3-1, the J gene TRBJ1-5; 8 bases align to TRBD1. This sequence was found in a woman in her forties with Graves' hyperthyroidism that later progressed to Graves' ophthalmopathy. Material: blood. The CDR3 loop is CASSQHRGNQPQHF. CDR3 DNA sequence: TGTGCCAGCAGCCAACACAGGGGGAATCAGCCCCAGCATTTT.